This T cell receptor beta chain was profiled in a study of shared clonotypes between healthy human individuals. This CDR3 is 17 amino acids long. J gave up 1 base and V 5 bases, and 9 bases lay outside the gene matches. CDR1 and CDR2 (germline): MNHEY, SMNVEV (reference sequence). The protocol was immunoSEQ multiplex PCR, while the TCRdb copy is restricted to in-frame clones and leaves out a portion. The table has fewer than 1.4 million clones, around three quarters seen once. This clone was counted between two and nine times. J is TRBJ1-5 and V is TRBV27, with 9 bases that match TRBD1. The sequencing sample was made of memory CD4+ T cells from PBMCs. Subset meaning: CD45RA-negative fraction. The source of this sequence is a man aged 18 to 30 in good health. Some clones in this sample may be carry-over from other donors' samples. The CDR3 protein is CASSPSGTGRSNQPQHF. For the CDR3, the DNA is TGTGCCAGCAGTCCCTCCGGGACAGGGAGGAGCAATCAGCCCCAGCATTTT.